This T cell receptor beta chain appears in the sequencing data of a study of blood T cell repertoires in COVID-19. Study information: The United States, Italy and Spain supplied acute and convalescent COVID-19 samples. Nucleic acid was either cDNA or gDNA, and it came from T cells, B-cell-depleted T cells, or PBMCs.

The J segment lost 7 bases and the V segment lost 8 bases, leaving 16 bases of the junction unmatched. The CDR3 extends over 17 amino acids. Germline loops: CDR1 MDHEN, CDR2 SYDVKM. Per the authors' pipeline: From reference gene primer amplification, estimates of nucleated cell counts were derived. Using immunoSEQ multiplex PCR, the repertoire was profiled, and TCRdb retains in-frame clones only, with some absent. The D gene and trimming were derived from the DNA, and the V and J assignments and clone size from that table. In the table there are roughly 150,000 clones, 80% of which are singletons. The gene calls are TRBV28 and TRBJ2-2, with 10 bases fitting TRBD1. Sequenced input: peripheral blood. This clonotype was sampled from a man between 60 and 75 years old with acute or convalescent COVID-19. CDR3 nucleotides: TGTGCCAGCGGACAAACCGGGACAGGGGTGACGAGCGGGGAGCTGTTTTTT. Amino acid sequence: CASGQTGTGVTSGELFF.